The 8 T cell receptor beta chains listed next were all sequenced from one sample in a study of blood T cells in healthy people across ages. It was with a sample-barcoded 5' primer and a J-beta primer mix that a second PCR of about 7 to 12 cycles was run. Via MiXCR, TCRdb re-called the 5' RACE reads, giving one row per CDR3 protein. The table records about 570,000 distinct CDR3 sequences, approximately 30% of them present only once. The sample consisted of blood. These receptors all stem from a woman in her 70s in good health.

This rearrangement joins TRBV7-2 to TRBJ2-4, with 7 positions matching TRBD2. The CDR3 is made up of 16 amino acids. Germline trimming cut 1 base from V and 3 bases from J; bases unmatched to any gene: 6. From germline, CDR1 is SGHTA and CDR2 FQGNSA. CDR3 sequence: CASSLETGGHKNIQYF. In DNA, the CDR3 is TGTGCCAGCAGCTTAGAAACGGGGGGTCACAAAAACATTCAGTACTTC.

The rearrangement uses TRBV5-1 and TRBJ2-5, with 9 bases lining up with TRBD2. The junction had 3 bases not matched to a gene; V was cut back by 5 bases and J by 4 bases. Per germline, CDR1 SGHRS and CDR2 YFSETQ. This CDR3 comprises 13 residues. The CDR3 DNA is TGCGCCAGCAGGCGGGGGGGACGAGAGACCCAGTACTTC. Translating gives CASRRGGRETQYF. Supplemented by reference TRBV5-1 and TRBJ2-5, the full variable domain reads KAGVTQTPRYLIKTRGQQVTLSCSPISGHRSVSWYQQTPGQGLQFLFEYFSETQRNKGNFPGRFSGRQFSNSRSEMNVSTLELGDSALYLCASRRGGRETQYFGPGTRLLVL.

This clonotype has ten or more counts. The rearrangement joins TRBV29-1 to TRBJ2-7; D is uncertain. The germline gives CDR1 SQVTM, CDR2 ANQGSEA. The V gene lost 4 bases and the J gene lost 7 bases, with 8 bases spanning the gap. The CDR3 has 10 residues. The CDR3 DNA reads as TGCAGCGTTGCGGTAGAGGAGCAGTACTTC. It encodes CSVAVEEQYF.

The chain uses TRBV25-1 and TRBJ2-5; 8 positions agree with TRBD2. The J call may be faulty, since TRBJ2-1 better matches the DNA end. Germline V CDR1 and CDR2: MGHDK, SYGVNS. The length of the CDR3 is 17 residues. This CDR3 reads CASSPGRDSGGDNEQFF. The CDR3 nucleotides are TGTGCCAGCAGTCCCGGGAGGGACTCCGGTGGGGACAATGAGCAGTTCTTC.

CDR3 in DNA: TGTGCCAGCACTTCTAGGACAGGCGCCGAGCAGTACTTC. Its protein is CASTSRTGAEQYF. This chain links TRBV7-9 with TRBJ2-5; TRBD1 agrees at 7 bases. TRBJ2-7 matches the DNA end more closely, so the J call is doubtful. Germline CDR1 SEHNR, CDR2 FQNEAQ (reference sequence). This CDR3 is built from 13 residues.

The chain recombines TRBV7-2 with TRBJ2-5; 11 bases map to TRBD1. The V gene's germline CDR1 is SGHTA and CDR2 FQGNSA. The V segment lost 2 bases and the J segment 5 bases; nucleotides outside the gene matches: 4. CDR3 length equals 15 residues. CDR3 sequence reads: CASSLLGQGAETQYF. The CDR3 DNA reads as TGTGCCAGCAGCTTACTAGGACAGGGGGCGGAGACCCAGTACTTC. Supplemented by reference TRBV7-2 and TRBJ2-5, the full variable domain reads GAGVSQSPSNKVTEKGKDVELRCDPISGHTALYWYRQSLGQGLEFLIYFQGNSAPDKSGLPSDRFSAERTGGSVSTLTIQRTQQEDSAVYLCASSLLGQGAETQYFGPGTRLLVL.

The chain recombines TRBV4-2 with TRBJ2-1; 10 bases map to TRBD1. CDR3 length equals 15 residues. After removal of 4 bases from V and 3 bases from J, the junction contained 3 bases not matched to a gene. Germline loops: CDR1 LGHNA, CDR2 YNFKEQ. The CDR3 coding sequence is TGTGCCAGCAGCCCAAGGACAGGGGGCTACAATGAGCAGTTCTTC. It yields the protein CASSPRTGGYNEQFF.

This clonotype was seen only a few times. Compared with germline, one end of the junction differs, possibly owing to a read error. V is TRBV27 and J is TRBJ1-2, with a possible D match to TRBD1 (5 bases). There are 14 residues in the CDR3. CDR1 and CDR2 (germline): MNHEY, SMNVEV (reference sequence). Here the CDR3 DNA reads TGTACCAGCAGGCTTGTGGGGGAGGGGTATGGCTACACCTTC. Its translation is CTSRLVGEGYGYTF.